These 16 T cell receptor beta chains came from one sample sequenced in a study of cytomegalovirus exposure and HLA in healthy donors. 13 Jbeta primers and 60 Vbeta primers were used for the PCR. TCRdb keeps only in-frame clones here, not all; method: immunoSEQ multiplex PCR. The table for this sample gives 100,000 to 150,000 clones. Input material: PBMCs. Receptor source: a middle-aged woman in good health and CMV-seropositive.

The chain has TRBV25-1 and TRBJ2-5; possibly TRBD1 for D (7 bases). The CDR3 runs 13 residues. Germline values: CDR1 MGHDK, CDR2 SYGVNS. With 4 bases removed from V and 4 bases from J, the gap between germline ends came to 10 bases. Here the CDR3 DNA reads TGTGCCAGCAGTGGTCAGGGGGGAGAGACCCAGTACTTC. This gives the protein CASSGQGGETQYF.

This chain uses TRBV7-9 with TRBJ2-7, with 10 positions matching TRBD1. From germline, CDR1 is SEHNR and CDR2 FQNEAQ (reference sequence). The CDR3 consists of 14 residues. V gave up 3 bases and J gave up 3 bases; unmatched junction bases: 2. CDR3 bases: TGTGCCAGCAGCTTGAGGACAGGGGGCTACGAGCAGTACTTC. It codes for CASSLRTGGYEQYF. Full variable domain (remainder filled in from reference TRBV7-9 and TRBJ2-7): DTGVSQNPRHKITKRGQNVTFRCDPISEHNRLYWYRQTLGQGPEFLTYFQNEAQLEKSRLLSDRFSAERPKGSFSTLEIQRTEQGDSAMYLCASSLRTGGYEQYFGPGTRLTVT.

The J gene is TRBJ2-3, the V gene TRBV12-5, with TRBD2 matching over 9 bases. The CDR3 consists of 15 residues. Germline V CDR1 and CDR2: LGHNT, FRNRAP. Trimming took 11 bases from V and 4 from J; bases not matched to a gene: 13. The CDR3 DNA follows: TGTGCTCTTGCCCATAGCGGGAGAGCGGCAGATACGCAGTATTTT. It codes for CALAHSGRAADTQYF.

The rearrangement links TRBV6-5 to TRBJ1-4, with 8 bases fitting TRBD1. Losses at the gene ends were 6 bases for V and 8 bases for J; bases not matched to a gene: 2. CDR1 MNHEY and CDR2 SVGAGI come from the germline V gene. The CDR3 is 12 amino acids. The CDR3: CASSQGAEKLFF. DNA of the CDR3: TGTGCCAGCAGCCAGGGGGCGGAAAAACTGTTTTTT.

This chain joins TRBV7-3 and TRBJ2-2; 8 bases map to TRBD1. After removal of 2 bases from V and 4 bases from J, the junction contained 6 bases not matched to a gene. Per the germline V gene, CDR1 is SGHTA and CDR2 is FQGTGA. The CDR3 consists of 16 residues. The CDR3 region is CASSLFGQGLTGELFF. The CDR3 nucleotides are TGTGCCAGCAGCTTATTCGGACAGGGCCTCACCGGGGAGCTGTTTTTT.

The chain is built from TRBV28 and TRBJ1-5, with a tentative D call TRBD1 (5 bases). The V gene's germline CDR1 is MDHEN and CDR2 SYDVKM. The V gene lost 1 base and the J gene lost 0 bases, with 13 bases spanning the gap. The CDR3 consists of 17 residues. The CDR3 is CASSLSKRGNSNQPQHF. DNA for the CDR3: TGTGCCAGCAGTTTATCTAAGCGGGGGAATAGCAATCAGCCCCAGCATTTT.

The chain recombines TRBV7-3 with TRBJ2-7; D is perhaps TRBD2 (6 bases). The CDR3 loop spans 17 amino acids. Germline assignment: CDR1 SGHTA and CDR2 FQGTGA. V lost 3 bases to trimming and J lost 4 bases, with 22 bases between them. CDR3 DNA: TGTGCCAGCAGCTTGATTGGGGGGTTGGATTCAAGTTACGAGCAGTACTTC. Its translation is CASSLIGGLDSSYEQYF.

The chain uses TRBV7-6 and TRBJ1-2, with D perhaps TRBD1 (5 bases). The CDR3 runs to 12 residues. Germline V CDR1 and CDR2: SGHVS, FNYEAQ. V lost 1 base and J 10 bases, leaving 10 bases between the germline ends. CDR3 in amino acids: CASSLEGRDYTF. The CDR3 DNA reads as TGTGCCAGCAGCTTAGAAGGCAGGGACTACACCTTC.

The rearrangement joins TRBV15 to TRBJ1-3, with unresolved D. The germline V and J ends were trimmed by 1 base and 4 bases, with 20 bases remaining between them. This CDR3 contains 18 residues. Germline CDR1 LNHNV, CDR2 YYDKDF (reference sequence). The CDR3 nucleotides read TGTGCCACCAGCAGAGGCCCTTTTGGGGAGTTGGAAGGAAACACCATATATTTT. Encoded protein: CATSRGPFGELEGNTIYF. Full variable domain (missing parts from reference TRBV15 and TRBJ1-3): DAMVIQNPRYQVTQFGKPVTLSCSQTLNHNVMYWYQQKSSQAPKLLFHYYDKDFNNEADTPDNFQSRRPNTSFCFLDIRSPGLGDTAMYLCATSRGPFGELEGNTIYFGEGSWLTVV.

Here the CDR3 DNA reads TGTGCCAGCAGCCCTGACGGAGCGGGGGGCTTTGGGACCGGGGAGCTGTTTTTT. Its protein is CASSPDGAGGFGTGELFF. This chain uses TRBV7-9 with TRBJ2-2; 9 bases line up with TRBD2. The CDR3 has 18 residues. V was clipped by 5 bases and J by 5 bases; unmatched bases: 15. Germline lookup yields CDR1 SEHNR and CDR2 FQNEAQ (reference sequence).

In nucleotides, the CDR3 is TGTGCCAGCAGTGCGAGCGGGGAGACCCAGTACTTC. It encodes CASSASGETQYF. The chain employs TRBV28 and TRBJ2-5; perhaps TRBD2 as D (6 bases). V shed 5 bases and J shed 5 bases, with 9 bases lying between them. The CDR3 has 12 residues. CDR1 and CDR2 from the germline V gene are MDHEN and SYDVKM.

Comment on this clone: Other DNA sequences of this sample code for an identical CDR3. The chain combines TRBV29-1 with TRBJ1-1; D gene ambiguous. The V end was cut by 4 bases, the J end by 5 bases, with 8 bases between. The CDR3 has 11 amino acids. The germline CDR1 and CDR2 sequences are SQVTM and ANQGSEA. The CDR3 here is CSVVGGTEAFF. As DNA, the CDR3 is TGCAGCGTTGTGGGCGGGACTGAAGCTTTCTTT.

V gene TRBV7-9 combines with J gene TRBJ1-2, with 12 bases that match TRBD1. The CDR3 runs 13 residues. Looked up from germline, CDR1 is SEHNR and CDR2 is FQNEAQ (reference sequence). The V segment lost 6 bases and the J segment 4 bases; nucleotides outside the gene matches: 0. CDR3 in amino acids: CASRGQGAYGYTF. The CDR3 nucleotides are TGTGCCAGCAGGGGACAGGGGGCCTATGGCTACACCTTC.

The chain is built from TRBV11-3 and TRBJ1-2; D uncertain. This CDR3 has 13 residues. V was shortened by 1 base and J by 6 bases, with 9 bases between the two germline ends. The germline V gene has CDR1 SGHNT and CDR2 YENEEA. For the CDR3, the DNA is TGTGCCAGCAGCTTAGTTCCTACGGATGGCTACACCTTC. Its translation: CASSLVPTDGYTF.

The V and J genes are TRBV7-2 and TRBJ1-2; D is unclear. The CDR3 has 15 amino acids. Germline V CDR1 and CDR2: SGHTA, FQGNSA. Deletions cut 5 bases from V and 4 bases from J, with 17 bases between. CDR3 sequence: CASSPDSTLGYGYTF. The CDR3 DNA is TGTGCCAGCAGCCCAGACTCAACCCTGGGCTATGGCTACACCTTC.

The chain employs TRBV5-1 and TRBJ2-6; TRBD1 aligns across 12 bases. Germline trimming cut 3 bases from V and 4 bases from J; bases unmatched to any gene: 8. Looked up from germline, CDR1 is SGHRS and CDR2 is YFSETQ. The CDR3 consists of 18 residues. The CDR3 nucleotides read TGCGCCAGCAGCTGGGAGGGACAGGGGGCGCAAGGGGCCAACGTCCTGACTTTC. Translation gives CASSWEGQGAQGANVLTF.